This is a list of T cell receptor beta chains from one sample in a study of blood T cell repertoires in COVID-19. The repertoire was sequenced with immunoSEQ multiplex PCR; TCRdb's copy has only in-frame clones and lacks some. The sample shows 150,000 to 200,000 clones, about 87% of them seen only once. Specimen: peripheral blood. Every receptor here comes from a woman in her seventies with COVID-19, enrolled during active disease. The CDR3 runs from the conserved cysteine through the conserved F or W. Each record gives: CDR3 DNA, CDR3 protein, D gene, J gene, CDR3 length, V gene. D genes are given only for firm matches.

TGTGCCAGCAGCGGACTAGCGGGAGGAGATACGCAGTATTTT	CASSGLAGGDTQYF	TRBD2	TRBJ2-3	14	TRBV9
TGTGCCAGCAGTTTATCGACAGGGGCGCATCTCTTC	CASSLSTGAHLF	TRBD1	TRBJ2-7	12	TRBV28
TGCAGCGTTGGGGGGCGAACCCTTCACCAAGAGACCCAGTACTTC	CSVGGRTLHQETQYF	NA	TRBJ2-5	15	TRBV29-1
TGTGCCAGCAGCCAAGTGGTAGGGGACAGTCAAGACGACGAGCAGTACTTC	CASSQVVGDSQDDEQYF	TRBD1	TRBJ2-7	17	TRBV3-1/TRBV3-2
TGTGCCACCAGCAGAGGACAGGGGCACTATGGCTACACCTTC	CATSRGQGHYGYTF	TRBD1	TRBJ1-2	14	TRBV15
TGTGCCACCACCGGGGGGACAAGCGGGAGATACGAGCAGTACTTC	CATTGGTSGRYEQYF	TRBD2	TRBJ2-7	15	TRBV15
TGTGCCAGCAACCTACCGGGACAGGGGTCCTATACGCAGTATTTT	CASNLPGQGSYTQYF	TRBD1	TRBJ2-3	15	TRBV13
TGTGCCAGCAGCGACGGACATTATAATTCACCCCTCCACTTT	CASSDGHYNSPLHF	NA	TRBJ1-6	14	TRBV9
TGTGCCAGCAGCGCGGACAGGGCCTATGGCTACACCTTC	CASSADRAYGYTF	TRBD1	TRBJ1-2	13	TRBV9
TGTGCCAGCAGCGTAGGGAGTGAGGGGGCTGAAGCTTTCTTT	CASSVGSEGAEAFF	NA	TRBJ1-1	14	TRBV9
TGCGCCAGTACGGAGGCAGCGATGAACACTGAAGCTTTCTTT	CASTEAAMNTEAFF	NA	TRBJ1-1	14	TRBV5-1
TGTGCCAGCAGTACTACAGGGGGAGGGCAGTTCTTC	CASSTTGGGQFF	TRBD1	TRBJ2-1	12	TRBV6-5
TGTGCCACCAGTGTAGCGGGAGCATTAAGTGAGCAGTTCTTC	CATSVAGALSEQFF	TRBD2	TRBJ2-1	14	TRBV24-1
TGTGCCAGCAGCGTAGAAACAGGGTGGAACACCATATATTTT	CASSVETGWNTIYF	NA	TRBJ1-3	14	TRBV9
TGTGCCAGCAGCCAAAACGGGGATTCTGAAGCTTTCTTT	CASSQNGDSEAFF	NA	TRBJ1-1	13	TRBV14
TGTGCCTGGAGTAATCTGGACACCTTGAACACTGAAGCTTTCTTT	CAWSNLDTLNTEAFF	NA	TRBJ1-1	15	TRBV30
TGTGCCAGCAGTTTAACTCGGGACAGCCTAACGGATCAGCCCCAGCATTTT	CASSLTRDSLTDQPQHF	TRBD1	TRBJ1-5	17	TRBV27
TGTGCCAGCAGCTCCTCGGGGAATGAGCAGTTCTTC	CASSSSGNEQFF	NA	TRBJ2-1	12	TRBV7-3
TGTGCCAGCAGTTACGGTGGCAACGCCGGGGAGCTGTTTTTT	CASSYGGNAGELFF	NA	TRBJ2-2	14	TRBV6-6
TGCAGTGCTAGTTGGGAGGGCCCGGGCACAGATACGCAGTATTTT	CSASWEGPGTDTQYF	TRBD2	TRBJ2-3	15	TRBV20-1
TGTGCCAGTAGTATAGGATCCCCAGGGATCAACTATGGCTACACCTTC	CASSIGSPGINYGYTF	NA	TRBJ1-2	16	TRBV19
TGTGCCAGCTCACCAGGGTTGGGGGCTCCCCAGCATTTT	CASSPGLGAPQHF	NA	TRBJ1-5	13	TRBV18
TGTGCCAGCAGCTTAAACAGGGTCTCAGATACGCAGTATTTT	CASSLNRVSDTQYF	NA	TRBJ2-3	14	TRBV13
TGTGCCAGCACCCCCGGGAGGTTCACAGATACGCAGTATTTT	CASTPGRFTDTQYF	TRBD2	TRBJ2-3	14	TRBV28
TGTGCCAGCAGTTTGGGACAGGACCCTGGTCAAGCCCAGCATTTT	CASSLGQDPGQAQHF	TRBD1	TRBJ1-5	15	TRBV28
TGTGCCAGCATTGGTACTGTGGAGGGTCGTGAAAAACTGTTTTTT	CASIGTVEGREKLFF	NA	TRBJ1-4	15	TRBV6-6